Below, 20 T cell receptor beta chains from the same sample are listed, as sequenced in a study of early T cells in non-severe SARS-CoV-2 infection. TCRdb recomputed calls from the 5' RACE reads with MiXCR, one row per CDR3 protein. The profile shows about 83,000 distinct CDR3 sequences, 9% to 15% of them singletons. The specimen sequenced was whole blood. The receptors stem from an adult who was a healthcare worker with PCR-confirmed SARS-CoV-2 infection or an uninfected control (not recorded which).

This clonotype was seen repeatedly, ten times or more. V usage is TRBV7-2 and J usage is TRBJ2-5; 7 bases match TRBD1. The V gene's germline CDR1 is SGHTA and CDR2 FQGNSA. Trimming removed 5 bases from V and 7 bases from J; junction bases left unmatched: 10. CDR3 length: 14 amino acids. CDR3: CASSRGTAGGTQYF. In DNA, the CDR3 is TGTGCCAGCAGCAGGGGGACAGCCGGAGGGACCCAGTACTTC.

This clonotype is medium-sized in the sample. V gene TRBV21-1 combines with J gene TRBJ2-1; TRBD1 was called by the table and not checked on the DNA. TRBV21-1 is a pseudogene segment. This CDR3 spans 19 amino acids. CDR3 sequence: CASIADFGRDGGRNNEQFF. CDR3 nucleotide sequence: TGTGCCAGCATCGCGGATTTTGGCAGGGACGGGGGTCGAAACAATGAGCAGTTCTTC.

The sample holds many counts of this clonotype. The V gene is TRBV7-9, the J gene TRBJ2-7, with 8 nucleotides matching TRBD2. Germline V lookup: CDR1 SEHNR, CDR2 FQNEAQ (reference sequence). Losses at the gene ends were 5 bases for V and 6 bases for J; bases not matched to a gene: 3. The CDR3 runs to 12 residues. The CDR3 sequence is CASSPGGSEQYF. CDR3 nucleotide sequence: TGTGCCAGCAGCCCGGGAGGGAGCGAGCAGTACTTC.

In its sample, this clonotype was seen once. This chain links TRBV21-1 with TRBJ2-3; the listed D gene, TRBD2, was not tested against the DNA. TRBV21-1 is a pseudogene segment. The CDR3 runs to 15 residues. CDR3 protein: CASRGSAGPTDTQYF. Written as DNA, the CDR3 is TGTGCCAGCCGAGGATCGGCAGGCCCCACAGATACGCAGTATTTT.

The J gene is TRBJ2-1, the V gene TRBV6-6, with D maybe TRBD2 (6 bases). With 8 bases removed from V and 5 bases from J, the gap between germline ends came to 10 bases. The CDR3 covers 12 residues. The germline V gene encodes CDR1 MNHNY and CDR2 SVGAGI (reference sequence). CDR3 amino acids: CASRWEDNEQFF. The DNA for the CDR3 is TGTGCCAGCCGCTGGGAGGACAATGAGCAGTTCTTC.

A few counts support this clonotype. The gene calls are TRBV2 and TRBJ2-3; 7 positions match TRBD2. CDR1 and CDR2 from the germline V gene are SNHLY and FYNNEI. V dropped 5 bases and J dropped 2; count of bases not matched to a gene: 4. CDR3 size: 14 residues. Written as DNA, the CDR3 is TGTGCCAGCAGTCGGGACTATCACACAGATACGCAGTATTTT. Translated, it gives CASSRDYHTDTQYF.

This clonotype was counted many times. CDR3 nucleotides: TGCGCCAGCAGCCCTGGACAGGGGGGCCTCGAGGAGCTGTTTTTT. Protein sequence: CASSPGQGGLEELFF. The chain combines TRBV5-1 with TRBJ2-2, with 10 bases that match TRBD1. The CDR3 sequence is 15 residues long. Germline CDR1 and CDR2: SGHRS and YFSETQ. V lost 4 bases, J lost 10 bases, and 10 bases stayed unmatched.

This clonotype was counted a few times. The rearrangement links TRBV30 to TRBJ2-1; the match to TRBD2 covers 7 bases. The CDR3 contains 14 residues. CDR1 is GTSNPN and CDR2 is SVGIG in the germline V gene (reference sequence). Germline trimming cut 0 bases from V and 9 bases from J; bases unmatched to any gene: 8. CDR3 amino acids: CAWSVTLALTEQFF. For the CDR3, the DNA is TGTGCCTGGAGTGTGACACTAGCGTTGACTGAGCAGTTCTTC.

This clonotype appeared a few times. V usage is TRBV10-1 and J usage is TRBJ2-5; 11 nucleotides agree with TRBD2. This CDR3 has 14 residues. Germline assignment: CDR1 WNHNN and CDR2 SYGVQD (reference sequence). After removal of 8 bases from V and 1 base from J, the junction contained 3 bases not matched to a gene. The DNA for the CDR3 is TGCGCCAGCTCGGGACTAGCGGCCCAAGAGACCCAGTACTTC. Its protein product is CASSGLAAQETQYF.

This clonotype turned up a few times. As DNA, the CDR3 is TGTGCCAGCAGTTCCTATGACTCCTACAATGAGCAGTTCTTC. Protein sequence: CASSSYDSYNEQFF. This sequence joins TRBV12-3 or TRBV12-4 and TRBJ2-1; D remains unclear. This CDR3 contains 14 residues. With 4 bases removed from V and 0 bases from J, the gap between germline ends came to 7 bases.

The rearrangement uses TRBV29-1 and TRBJ2-1, with 9 bases lining up with TRBD1. The CDR3 is 15 amino acids. Trimming removed 7 bases from V and 11 bases from J; junction bases left unmatched: 18. Germline V gene sequence: CDR1 SQVTM, CDR2 ANQGSEA. Written as DNA, the CDR3 is TGCAGCGCCACCGACGACAGGGGGACAGAAGGCCAGCAGTTCTTC. It specifies CSATDDRGTEGQQFF.

This clonotype appeared many times. The rearrangement links TRBV24-1 to TRBJ2-1, with 10 bases fitting TRBD2. The V and J ends lost 3 bases and 8 bases, in that order; junction bases with no gene match: 9. The CDR3 loop spans 16 amino acids. CDR1 and CDR2 (germline): KGHDR, SFDVKD. The CDR3 here is CATSDPPGLANDEQFF. CDR3 nucleotides: TGTGCCACCAGTGATCCACCGGGACTAGCGAATGATGAGCAGTTCTTC.

The chain carries TRBV3-1 and TRBJ2-7; D may be TRBD2 (6 bases). V was trimmed by 0 bases and J by 3 bases, leaving 12 bases between them. The CDR3 runs 15 residues. Germline V gene lookup returns CDR1 LGHDT and CDR2 YNNKEL (reference sequence). In nucleotides, the CDR3 is TGTGCCAGCAGCCAAGAATTTGGGGGAGGCTACGAGCAGTACTTC. This gives the protein CASSQEFGGGYEQYF.

This clonotype was counted ten times or more. The junction does not match germline at one end; this may be a read error. V usage is TRBV7-7 and J usage is TRBJ1-1; D is unresolved. The CDR3 is 13 amino acids. Germline V gives CDR1 SSHAT, CDR2 FNYEAQ (reference sequence). The DNA for the CDR3 is TGTGCTAGCAGCCAAGTGTCGAACACTGAAGCTTTCTTT. This translates into CASSQVSNTEAFF.

This chain uses TRBV3-1 with TRBJ2-1; D may be TRBD2 (6 bases). Germline lookup yields CDR1 LGHDT and CDR2 YNNKEL (reference sequence). The CDR3 has 15 amino acids. V lost 7 bases, J lost 7 bases, and 20 bases lay in between. The CDR3 spells CASTHGVPGRNEQFF. The CDR3 nucleotides are TGTGCCAGCACCCACGGTGTCCCTGGGAGGAATGAGCAGTTCTTC.

The table lists this clonotype with a few counts. The genes are TRBV10-2 and TRBJ1-1, with D uncertain. The CDR3 loop spans 16 amino acids. Trimming stripped 8 bases from V and 2 bases from J, with 21 bases between. CDR1 and CDR2 from the germline V gene are WSHSY and SAAADI. As DNA, the CDR3 is TGCGCCAGCGAAGATCCCTACCCGTTGGGCAACACTGAAGCTTTCTTT. Translation gives CASEDPYPLGNTEAFF.

This chain connects TRBV4-2 to TRBJ1-5, with no clear D. The CDR3 runs to 17 residues. Trimming took 0 bases from V and 3 from J, leaving 15 bases between them. CDR1 and CDR2 from the germline V gene are LGHNA and YNFKEQ. In nucleotides, the CDR3 is TGTGCCAGCAGCCAAGAAATATCCGAAGACTTCAATCAGCCCCAGCATTTT. As protein: CASSQEISEDFNQPQHF.

This clonotype was detected a few times. J is TRBJ2-3 and V is TRBV27, with no clear D. Germline CDR1 reads MNHEY; CDR2 reads SMNVEV (reference sequence). CDR3 length: 14 amino acids. With 5 bases removed from V and 3 bases from J, the gap between germline ends came to 12 bases. CDR3 residues: CASSPSFGTDTQYF. CDR3 nucleotides: TGTGCCAGCAGTCCCTCCTTTGGTACAGATACGCAGTATTTT.

There are a few counts of this clonotype. The genes are TRBV11-3 and TRBJ1-1; D is unresolved. V gave up 2 bases and J gave up 0 bases, with 4 bases separating them. This CDR3 spans 13 amino acids. In germline, CDR1 is SGHNT, CDR2 YENEEA. This chain's CDR3 is CASSLYMNTEAFF. CDR3 nucleotides: TGTGCCAGCAGCTTATATATGAACACTGAAGCTTTCTTT.

In this sample, this clonotype turned up many times. The V and J genes are TRBV11-2 and TRBJ1-1; no definite D call. The ends were cut back, 3 bases at V and 4 bases at J, with 21 bases in the middle. The CDR3 has 17 amino acids. CDR1 is SGHAT and CDR2 is FQNNGV in the germline V gene. CDR3 nucleotides: TGTGCCAGCAGCTTCATCGTTATCGGGGTTTCGGGCACTGAAGCTTTCTTT. As protein: CASSFIVIGVSGTEAFF.